These T cell receptor beta chains were read from a single sample in a study of vaccination effects on CD4 cells after COVID-19. Their antigens are not known. Sequenced by immunoSEQ multiplex PCR; TCRdb stores in-frame clones only, minus some. The table lists tens of thousands of clones, roughly three quarters of them singletons. The sequenced sample was CD4+ T cells from PBMCs cultured with HCoV-NL63 spike peptides, obtained before COVID-19 vaccination. These receptor sequences come from a human donor who received a COVID-19 vaccine. Each CDR3 is given with its conserved first and last residue. D genes are given only for firm matches. Expanded clones get a size class; other rows say once, few or many, or leave the size out.

d_call j_call v_call clone_size cdr3_aa cdr3_nt
. TRBJ1-5 TRBV29-1 few CSVESGGDQPQHF TGCAGCGTTGAGTCCGGGGGGGATCAGCCCCAGCATTTT
. TRBJ1-1 TRBV28 . CASNQGGGTEAFF TGTGCCAGCAACCAGGGAGGGGGCACTGAAGCTTTCTTT
. TRBJ2-1 TRBV15 . CATSRDQQTNEQFF TGTGCCACCAGCAGAGATCAACAGACCAATGAGCAGTTCTTC
. TRBJ2-3 TRBV18 . CASSPRDLNTDTQYF TGTGCCAGCTCACCACGGGACTTGAACACAGATACGCAGTATTTT
. TRBJ2-1 TRBV10-1 few CASSERQIINNEQFF TGCGCCAGCAGTGAGCGGCAGATTATTAACAATGAGCAGTTCTTC
. TRBJ1-4 TRBV9 . CASSVGPQDSAGEKLFF TGTGCCAGCAGCGTAGGACCCCAGGACAGTGCGGGTGAAAAACTGTTTTTT
. TRBJ2-2 TRBV5-1 . CASSLGRVAGELFF TGCGCCAGCAGCTTGGGCCGGGTCGCCGGGGAGCTGTTTTTT
. TRBJ1-5 TRBV4-3 . CASSQEPNQPQHF TGCGCCAGCAGCCAAGAACCTAATCAGCCCCAGCATTTT
. TRBJ2-6 TRBV6-5 . CASKKGGTGANVLTF TGTGCCAGCAAAAAGGGGGGGACTGGGGCCAACGTCCTGACTTTC
TRBD2 TRBJ2-1 TRBV4-2 few CASSQSGGATNEQFF TGTGCCAGCAGCCAAAGCGGGGGGGCCACGAATGAGCAGTTCTTC
TRBD2 TRBJ2-3 TRBV10-3 . CAIRGLAGLQDTQYF TGTGCCATCAGGGGACTAGCGGGGCTGCAAGATACGCAGTATTTT
. TRBJ2-2 TRBV24-1 . CATSRSPPRELFF TGTGCCACCAGCCGGAGTCCACCCCGGGAGCTGTTTTTT
. TRBJ2-1 TRBV24-1 . CATSDPSNEQFF TGTGCCACCAGTGATCCGAGTAATGAGCAGTTCTTC
. TRBJ1-2 TRBV6-5 . CASSYRQGSDYGYTF TGTGCCAGCAGTTACCGTCAGGGGAGCGACTATGGCTACACCTTC
. TRBJ1-1 TRBV5-4 . CASRRASNTEAFF TGTGCCAGCAGACGGGCCTCGAACACTGAAGCTTTCTTT
TRBD2 TRBJ2-2 TRBV24-1 . CATSGLAGDPGELFF TGTGCCACCAGCGGACTAGCGGGGGACCCCGGGGAGCTGTTTTTT
TRBD1 TRBJ1-3 TRBV28 . CASSTGGFGNTIYF TGTGCCAGCAGCACAGGGGGGTTTGGAAACACCATATATTTT
. TRBJ2-1 TRBV7-3 once CASSRQSSYNEQFF TGTGCCAGCAGTCGACAGAGCTCCTACAATGAGCAGTTCTTC
. TRBJ1-3 TRBV5-4 . CASSSKNRAAGNTIYF TGTGCCAGCAGCTCAAAGAACAGGGCTGCTGGAAACACCATATATTTT
TRBD1 TRBJ1-2 TRBV4-1 once CASSQEGVQGGEGYTF TGCGCCAGCAGCCAAGAAGGGGTACAGGGGGGAGAAGGCTACACCTTC
TRBD1 TRBJ1-1 TRBV7-9 once CASSPRDRGSTEAFF TGTGCCAGCAGCCCTCGGGACAGGGGATCCACTGAAGCTTTCTTT
TRBD1 TRBJ2-2 TRBV5-4 . CASSGQGAETGELFF TGTGCCAGCAGTGGACAGGGGGCAGAAACCGGGGAGCTGTTTTTT
. TRBJ2-2 TRBV5-1 few CASSQTGTYTGELFF TGCGCCAGCAGCCAAACAGGGACCTACACCGGGGAGCTGTTTTTT
. TRBJ2-1 TRBV30 . CAWRSLQGWGEQFF TGTGCCTGGAGGTCACTACAGGGTTGGGGTGAGCAGTTCTTC
. TRBJ1-1 TRBV5-5 once CASSLEGGRTEAFF TGTGCCAGCAGCTTGGAGGGGGGGAGGACTGAAGCTTTCTTT
TRBD2 TRBJ2-6 TRBV4-1 . CASSQTQGGRLGISGANVLTF TGCGCCAGCAGCCAAACCCAGGGAGGGCGGCTAGGGATCTCTGGGGCCAACGTCCTGACTTTC
. TRBJ2-2 TRBV10-2 once CASSETLGKAANTGELFF TGCGCCAGCAGTGAGACCCTCGGGAAAGCCGCGAACACCGGGGAGCTGTTTTTT
. TRBJ1-1 TRBV6-1 few CASSELLDTEAFF TGTGCCAGCAGTGAATTGTTAGACACTGAAGCTTTCTTT
. TRBJ2-3 TRBV2 . CASTSGQGRASDTQYF TGTGCCAGCACCTCCGGGCAGGGGCGGGCTTCAGATACGCAGTATTTT
. TRBJ1-1 TRBV28 . CASTKRAPQGTEAFF TGTGCCAGCACCAAGAGGGCCCCACAAGGCACTGAAGCTTTCTTT
TRBD1 TRBJ1-1 TRBV4-1 . CASSQASWTGRNTEAFF TGCGCCAGCAGCCAAGCCTCTTGGACAGGAAGGAACACTGAAGCTTTCTTT
. TRBJ1-2 TRBV5-1 few CASSTDGLYGYTF TGCGCCAGCAGCACGGACGGACTCTATGGCTACACCTTC
. TRBJ1-1 TRBV27 medium-sized CASSLFAGVNTEAFF TGTGCCAGCAGTTTATTCGCTGGGGTGAACACTGAAGCTTTCTTT
. TRBJ1-1 TRBV27 . CASSAKRLGNTEAFF TGTGCCAGCAGCGCTAAGAGGTTAGGGAACACTGAAGCTTTCTTT
TRBD2 TRBJ2-5 TRBV9 . CASSLTALPGLAAQETQYF TGTGCCAGCAGCCTCACTGCCCTGCCGGGACTAGCGGCACAAGAGACCCAGTACTTC
TRBD1 TRBJ1-2 TRBV9 . CASSVTWTGDYGYTF TGTGCCAGCAGCGTTACTTGGACAGGGGACTATGGCTACACCTTC
TRBD1 TRBJ1-1 TRBV18 few CASSERQGSEAFF TGTGCCAGCTCCGAACGACAGGGGTCTGAAGCTTTCTTT
. TRBJ2-1 TRBV25-1 . CASSDYGDGEFF TGTGCCAGCAGTGACTATGGGGACGGGGAGTTCTTC
. TRBJ2-5 TRBV11-2 . CASSLRQVTTQETQYF TGTGCCAGCAGCTTAAGGCAAGTGACAACCCAAGAGACCCAGTACTTC
. TRBJ2-3 TRBV2 . CASSDSAGSRVGSDTQYF TGTGCCAGCAGTGATTCCGCGGGGAGTCGAGTTGGGTCAGATACGCAGTATTTT
. TRBJ2-2 TRBV24-1 once CATSDPGTNTGELFF TGTGCCACCAGTGATCCCGGGACAAACACCGGGGAGCTGTTTTTT
. TRBJ2-5 TRBV29-1 . CSVQRGYTTETQYF TGCAGCGTCCAAAGGGGGTACACAACAGAGACCCAGTACTTC
. TRBJ2-1 TRBV7-2 . CASSFPTHSNNEQFF TGTGCCAGCAGCTTCCCAACACATAGCAACAATGAGCAGTTCTTC
. TRBJ1-4 TRBV18 . CASSRGVSAATNEKLFF TGTGCCAGCTCACGAGGGGTCTCAGCGGCAACTAATGAAAAACTGTTTTTT
. TRBJ1-2 TRBV2 few CASSFQYYGYTF TGTGCCAGCAGTTTCCAGTACTATGGCTACACCTTC
. TRBJ1-6 TRBV7-9 . CASSSEGDSPLHF TGTGCCAGCAGCTCCGAAGGAGATTCACCCCTCCACTTT
. TRBJ1-3 TRBV28 . CASREGRTSGNTIYF TGTGCCAGCAGGGAGGGTCGGACCTCTGGAAACACCATATATTTT
TRBD1 TRBJ2-3 TRBV3-1/TRBV3-2 . CASSYGQGTDTQYF TGTGCCAGCAGTTATGGACAGGGAACAGATACGCAGTATTTT
. TRBJ2-3 TRBV24-1 . CATSGSTRTDTQYF TGTGCCACCAGTGGTTCCACCCGCACAGATACGCAGTATTTT
TRBD1 TRBJ2-5 TRBV11-2 . CASSLRDRGETQYF TGTGCCAGCAGCCTCCGGGACAGGGGGGAGACCCAGTACTTC
. TRBJ1-3 TRBV20-1 . CSASLGASGNTIYF TGCAGTGCTAGTCTGGGGGCCTCTGGAAACACCATATATTTT
. TRBJ1-1 TRBV6-5 few CASSYSIIQNTEAFF TGTGCCAGCAGTTACTCAATTATACAGAACACTGAAGCTTTCTTT